The sequence of this T cell receptor beta chain was determined in a study of human T cells and chemical hapten exposure. From germline, CDR1 is SGHTA and CDR2 FQGNSA. With 7 bases removed from V and 1 base from J, the gap between germline ends came to 11 bases. The CDR3 sequence is 14 residues long. Study-wide results and caveats: Relative to control repertoires, expanded TCRs gave rise to significantly more large CDR3 similarity clusters. Patch test score tracked positively with PT1 expanded TCR counts.

TCRdb re-called the RACE reads through MiXCR, storing one row per CDR3 protein. The sample records under 45,000 distinct CDR3 sequences, about a tenth being singletons. As to time point: pre-sensitization, week 0. The treatment denotes: therapeutic diphenylcyclopropenone sensitization with weekly scalp DPC. Someone pulled total RNA out of unfractionated whole blood. For this clonotype: Its antigen is not known.

Specimen: whole blood, collected in connection with sensitization to the hapten diphenylcyclopropenone (DPC). The TCR was taken from a man between 45 and 60 years old with alopecia areata. Some clones in this sample may be carry-over from other donors' samples. The V gene is TRBV7-2, the J gene TRBJ2-1, with D maybe TRBD2 (5 bases). CDR3 sequence reads: CASKTSLSYNEQFF. The CDR3 DNA sequence: TGTGCCAGCAAAACTAGTTTGTCCTACAATGAGCAGTTCTTC.